Presented here are 13 T cell receptor beta chains from one specimen sequenced in a study of vaccination effects on CD4 cells after COVID-19. Only in-frame clones appear in the TCRdb table, and some are missing; sequencing was by immunoSEQ multiplex PCR. The sample shows roughly 20,000 clones, roughly two thirds of them seen only once. Sequencing followed a ViraFEST assay step that expanded antigen-specific CD4+ T cells with viral peptide pools. Investigators separated out CD4+ T cells once around nine days of culture had passed. Vaccinees lacked prior SARS-CoV-2 infection and tested negative for nucleocapsid antibodies. No antigen has been assigned to these receptors. This specimen consisted of CD4+ T cells from PBMCs cultured with HCoV-NL63 spike peptides, obtained before COVID-19 vaccination. These receptors originate from a human donor who received a COVID-19 vaccine.

The CDR3 nucleotides are TGTGCCAGCAGGAAACAGGGGGTGGGATACGAGCAGTACTTC. Its translation is CASRKQGVGYEQYF. The chain links TRBV5-6 to TRBJ2-7; 8 bases are a match to TRBD1. V was clipped by 5 bases and J by 4 bases; unmatched bases: 8. This CDR3 spans 14 amino acids. Germline CDR1 and CDR2: SGHDT and YYEEEE.

The chain uses TRBV7-9 and TRBJ1-1; weak D call: TRBD1 (6 bases). The CDR3 runs to 11 residues. Germline-derived CDR1 and CDR2 are SEHNR and FQNEAQ (reference sequence). Trimming pared 5 bases from V and 6 bases from J, leaving 7 bases between. The DNA for the CDR3 is TGTGCCAGCAGCCGACAGGCTGAAGCTTTCTTT. Its translation: CASSRQAEAFF.

The J gene is TRBJ1-5, the V gene TRBV11-3; 9 nucleotides agree with TRBD1. Losses at the gene ends were 4 bases for V and 8 bases for J; bases not matched to a gene: 18. The V gene's germline CDR1 is SGHNT and CDR2 YENEEA. The CDR3 loop spans 18 amino acids. CDR3 in DNA: TGTGCCAGCAGCTGCAAGGACAGGGGAGCTTTGATTAAGGAGCCCCAGCATTTT. Amino acids: CASSCKDRGALIKEPQHF.

The V and J genes are TRBV3-1 (or the pseudogene TRBV3-2) and TRBJ2-5, with a weak D call TRBD1 (6 bases). Trimming stripped 4 bases from V and 5 bases from J, with 23 bases between. Germline V CDR1 and CDR2: LGHDT, YNNKEL (reference sequence). The CDR3 loop spans 17 amino acids. The chain's CDR3 is CASSRVTGFLNKETQYF. CDR3 bases: TGTGCCAGCAGCCGAGTTACAGGGTTCCTTAATAAGGAGACCCAGTACTTC.

The chain carries TRBV2 and TRBJ1-2, with D possibly being TRBD1 (6 bases). CDR3 length equals 14 residues. From germline, CDR1 is SNHLY and CDR2 FYNNEI. V was clipped by 4 bases and J by 8 bases, with 17 bases between them. The CDR3 DNA follows: TGTGCCAGCAGTGCCCGGACAGCCGTGAGGGGCTACACCTTC. This translates into CASSARTAVRGYTF.

The chain is built from TRBV4-2 and TRBJ2-2; TRBD2 matches at 10 bases. This CDR3 region has 16 residues. The J segment lost 1 base and the V segment lost 4 bases, leaving 3 bases of the junction unmatched. Germline CDR1 and CDR2: LGHNA and YNFKEQ. As DNA, the CDR3 is TGTGCCAGCAGCCTTAGCGGGGGGCGGAACACCGGGGAGCTGTTTTTT. Translation gives CASSLSGGRNTGELFF.

This rearrangement joins TRBV10-1 to TRBJ1-1, with TRBD1 matching over 8 bases. The CDR3 length is 16 residues. CDR1 and CDR2 from the germline V gene are WNHNN and SYGVQD (reference sequence). V shed 5 bases and J 8 bases; nucleotides not matched to a gene: 16. The CDR3 bases are TGCGCCAGCAGTCAGGGACAGGACAATCTAGGGAAAGAAGCTTTCTTT. It is translated as CASSQGQDNLGKEAFF.

The chain couples TRBV27 to TRBJ1-2; a weak D match, TRBD1 (6 bases). V was cut by 4 bases and J by 8 bases, with 11 bases left in between. Germline V gives CDR1 MNHEY, CDR2 SMNVEV (reference sequence). The CDR3 loop spans 12 amino acids. The CDR3 is CASSSSGVGYTF. CDR3 coding DNA: TGTGCCAGCAGTTCCTCAGGGGTAGGCTACACCTTC.

The J gene is TRBJ2-2, the V gene TRBV30; either TRBD1 or TRBD2 may supply D (5 bases each). The CDR3 loop spans 13 amino acids. V lost 3 bases, J lost 4 bases, and 9 bases lay in between. The germline V gene encodes CDR1 GTSNPN and CDR2 SVGIG (reference sequence). The CDR3 reads CAWSRDPTGELFF. DNA of the CDR3: TGTGCCTGGAGCCGGGACCCCACCGGGGAGCTGTTTTTT.

This clone was observed a few times. The rearrangement uses TRBV3-1 (or the pseudogene TRBV3-2) and TRBJ1-3, with TRBD1 matching 8 bases. Germline loops: CDR1 LGHDT, CDR2 YNNKEL (reference sequence). V lost 4 bases, J lost 4 bases, and 9 bases stayed unmatched. The CDR3 has 16 residues. CDR3 loop: CASSPRDRTLGNTIYF. For the CDR3, the DNA is TGTGCCAGCAGCCCGCGGGACAGGACCTTAGGAAACACCATATATTTT.

V and J are TRBV2 and TRBJ2-6; TRBD1 might be the D (5 bases). Between the trimmed V and J ends, which lost 4 bases and 0 bases, there was a span of 7 bases. Germline V gives CDR1 SNHLY, CDR2 FYNNEI. CDR3 size: 15 residues. The DNA of the CDR3 is TGTGCCAGCAGTGCAGGGCTCTCTGGGGCCAACGTCCTGACTTTC. Its translation is CASSAGLSGANVLTF.

V is TRBV5-6 and J is TRBJ1-5, with D tentatively TRBD1 (6 bases). This CDR3 has 15 residues. Germline values: CDR1 SGHDT, CDR2 YYEEEE. V was shortened by 5 bases and J by 6 bases, with 18 bases between the two germline ends. The CDR3 is CASSTGFGGGQPQHF. CDR3 nucleotide sequence: TGTGCCAGCAGTACAGGGTTTGGGGGGGGTCAGCCCCAGCATTTT.

This clone has a handful of counts. V usage is TRBV3-1 (or the pseudogene TRBV3-2) and J usage is TRBJ2-2, with 9 bases identical to TRBD2. The CDR3 is made up of 17 amino acids. Unmatched junction bases numbered 5, after V lost 3 bases and J lost 0 bases. Germline V lookup: CDR1 LGHDT, CDR2 YNNKEL (reference sequence). CDR3: CASSQGLAGTNTGELFF. The CDR3 region has the DNA TGTGCCAGCAGCCAGGGCCTAGCGGGGACGAACACCGGGGAGCTGTTTTTT.